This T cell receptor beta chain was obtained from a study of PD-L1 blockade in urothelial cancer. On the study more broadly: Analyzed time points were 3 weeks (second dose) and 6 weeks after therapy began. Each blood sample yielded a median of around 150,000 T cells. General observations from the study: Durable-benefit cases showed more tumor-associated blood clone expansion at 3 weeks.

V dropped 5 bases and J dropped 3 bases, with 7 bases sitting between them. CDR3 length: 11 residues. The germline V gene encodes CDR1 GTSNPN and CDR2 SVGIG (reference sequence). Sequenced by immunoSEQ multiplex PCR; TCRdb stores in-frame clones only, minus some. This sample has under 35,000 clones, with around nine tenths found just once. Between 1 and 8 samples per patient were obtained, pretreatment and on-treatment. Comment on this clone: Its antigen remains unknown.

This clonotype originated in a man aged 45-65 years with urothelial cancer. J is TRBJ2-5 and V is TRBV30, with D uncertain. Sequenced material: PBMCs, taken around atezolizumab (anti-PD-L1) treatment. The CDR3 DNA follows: TGTGCCTGGGGCCCGAAAGAGACCCAGTACTTC. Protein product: CAWGPKETQYF.